The rows below give T cell receptor beta chains drawn from one sample of a study of OX40 agonist ivuxolimab in advanced cancers. Profiling relied on immunoSEQ multiplex PCR, and the TCRdb table lists in-frame clones only, not all of them. The sample holds roughly 80,000 clones; around 81% are singletons and the top ten take under 2%. The input for sequencing was CD4+ or CD8+ T cells sorted from blood, taken in a trial of the OX40 agonist ivuxolimab. These receptors were taken from an adult with an advanced solid tumor such as melanoma, head and neck, liver or kidney cancer. Both conserved end residues are part of each CDR3. A D gene is named only where the DNA matches it firmly. Expanded clones are given a class, and other clones once, few, many or no size at all.

TRBJ2-7 | TRBV21-1 | . | . | CASVTGDHQTEQYF | TGTGCCAGCGTCACGGGAGACCACCAGACCGAGCAGTACTTC
TRBJ2-3 | TRBV7-6 | . | . | CASSLARLSTDTQYF | TGTGCCAGCAGCTTAGCGCGTCTTAGCACAGATACGCAGTATTTT
TRBJ2-3 | TRBV4-2 | . | TRBD2 | CASSQDAAGGTDTQYF | TGTGCCAGCAGCCAAGATGCAGCGGGAGGGACAGATACGCAGTATTTT
TRBJ2-7 | TRBV5-1 | . | . | CASTQGLAYEQYF | TGCGCCAGCACCCAGGGCTTGGCTTACGAGCAGTACTTC
TRBJ1-5 | TRBV9 | . | . | CASSVGVGMRQPQHF | TGTGCCAGCAGCGTAGGGGTAGGGATGCGTCAGCCCCAGCATTTT
TRBJ1-4 | TRBV15 | . | . | CATSLRDTNEKLFF | TGTGCCACCAGCTTGAGGGACACTAATGAAAAACTGTTTTTT
TRBJ2-5 | TRBV5-1 | few | . | CASTRSRYQETQYF | TGCGCCAGCACTCGCAGCAGGTACCAAGAGACCCAGTACTTC
TRBJ1-5 | TRBV6-6 | . | TRBD1 | CASSYEQGFQPQHF | TGTGCCAGCAGTTACGAACAGGGGTTCCAGCCCCAGCATTTT
TRBJ2-4 | TRBV7-3 | . | . | CASRDTGRENIQYF | TGTGCCAGCAGGGACACAGGGCGAGAAAACATTCAGTACTTC
TRBJ1-2 | TRBV11-2 | . | TRBD1 | CASSSGQGPFYGYTF | TGTGCCAGCAGCTCTGGACAGGGGCCCTTCTATGGCTACACCTTC
TRBJ1-2 | TRBV9 | . | TRBD1 | CASSVEPTGVFYGYTF | TGTGCCAGCAGCGTAGAGCCGACAGGGGTTTTCTATGGCTACACCTTC
TRBJ2-5 | TRBV5-1 | . | . | CASSLLGTKETQYF | TGCGCCAGCAGCTTATTAGGCACAAAAGAGACCCAGTACTTC
TRBJ1-4 | TRBV2 | . | . | CASSEWRSGEKLFF | TGTGCCAGCAGTGAATGGAGGTCAGGAGAAAAACTGTTTTTT
TRBJ1-1 | TRBV5-4 | few | . | CASSDAGKAFF | TGTGCCAGCAGCGATGCGGGGAAAGCTTTCTTT
TRBJ2-7 | TRBV10-3 | . | TRBD2 | CAISGVRGAYEQYF | TGTGCCATCAGTGGGGTGCGGGGGGCCTACGAGCAGTACTTC
TRBJ1-1 | TRBV4-1 | . | TRBD1 | CASSQTDREKVAEAFF | TGCGCCAGCAGCCAAACGGACAGGGAGAAAGTCGCTGAAGCTTTCTTT
TRBJ1-1 | TRBV28 | few | . | CASTDILNTEAFF | TGTGCCAGCACGGACATCCTGAACACTGAAGCTTTCTTT
TRBJ2-1 | TRBV27 | . | TRBD2 | CASSSRAGGLSIYNEQFF | TGTGCCAGCAGTTCCCGGGCGGGAGGGCTTTCCATCTACAATGAGCAGTTCTTC
TRBJ1-4 | TRBV5-1 | . | . | CASSLLGAAEKLFF | TGCGCCAGCAGCTTGTTAGGGGCGGCTGAAAAACTGTTTTTT
TRBJ1-5 | TRBV21-1 | once | . | CASSKGRVGQYNQPQHF | TGTGCCAGCAGCAAAGGAAGAGTGGGACAATACAATCAGCCCCAGCATTTT
TRBJ2-5 | TRBV7-3 | . | . | CASSQGQQETQYF | TGTGCCAGCAGCCAGGGGCAGCAAGAGACCCAGTACTTC
TRBJ2-5 | TRBV28 | . | . | CASSLWGAQETQYF | TGTGCCAGCAGTTTATGGGGGGCTCAAGAGACCCAGTACTTC
TRBJ1-3 | TRBV2 | . | . | CASSQLSTGSGNTIYF | TGTGCCAGCAGCCAACTCTCAACAGGGTCTGGAAACACCATATATTTT
TRBJ1-2 | TRBV4-2 | . | . | CASSQEVTDGYGYTF | TGTGCCAGCAGCCAAGAAGTGACGGACGGGTATGGCTACACCTTC
TRBJ2-1 | TRBV11-2 | . | . | CASSRFAPSNEQFF | TGTGCCAGCAGCCGATTCGCCCCCTCCAATGAGCAGTTCTTC
TRBJ2-3 | TRBV6-1 | . | TRBD2 | CASLLGGFGTDTQYF | TGTGCCAGCCTCCTGGGGGGGTTCGGCACAGATACGCAGTATTTT
TRBJ2-5 | TRBV7-9 | few | TRBD2 | CASSISGSGETQYF | TGTGCCAGCAGCATAAGCGGGAGTGGAGAGACCCAGTACTTC
TRBJ1-1 | TRBV19 | . | . | CASSIYRDTEAFF | TGTGCCAGTAGTATCTACAGGGACACTGAAGCTTTCTTT
TRBJ2-7 | TRBV18 | . | TRBD1 | CASSQTGTPYEQYF | TGTGCCAGCTCCCAGACAGGGACCCCCTACGAGCAGTACTTC
TRBJ1-1 | TRBV28 | few | TRBD1 | CASSRTGAYPNTEAFF | TGTGCCAGCAGCAGGACAGGCGCTTACCCGAACACTGAAGCTTTCTTT
TRBJ1-5 | TRBV4-3 | . | . | CASSQDVRQSNQPQHF | TGCGCCAGCAGCCAAGATGTAAGGCAAAGCAATCAGCCCCAGCATTTT
TRBJ1-2 | TRBV19 | . | . | CASSREGRDGYTF | TGTGCCAGTAGTCGAGAGGGCAGGGACGGCTACACCTTC
TRBJ2-7 | TRBV19 | . | . | CASSRREDEQYF | TGTGCCAGTAGTCGCCGGGAAGACGAGCAGTACTTC
TRBJ2-7 | TRBV7-9 | . | . | CASSTGQEQYF | TGTGCCAGCAGCACCGGACAGGAGCAGTACTTC
TRBJ2-3 | TRBV6-1 | . | TRBD2 | CASSELAGGPDTQYF | TGTGCCAGCAGTGAACTAGCGGGGGGGCCAGATACGCAGTATTTT
TRBJ2-1 | TRBV9 | . | . | CASSLLSRNPLGEQFF | TGTGCCAGCAGCCTACTCTCGAGAAACCCCCTGGGTGAGCAGTTCTTC
TRBJ1-1 | TRBV19 | many | . | CASSIYENTEAFF | TGTGCCAGTAGTATTTACGAGAACACTGAAGCTTTCTTT
TRBJ2-5 | TRBV18 | . | TRBD1 | CASSPQGFGETQYF | TGTGCCAGCTCCCCACAGGGGTTTGGAGAGACCCAGTACTTC
TRBJ2-7 | TRBV19 | . | TRBD1 | CASSFSGQGKYEQYF | TGTGCCAGTAGTTTCAGCGGACAGGGGAAATACGAGCAGTACTTC
TRBJ2-2 | TRBV6-1 | . | TRBD2 | CASSEVGGDATGELFF | TGTGCCAGCAGTGAAGTTGGGGGGGACGCCACCGGGGAGCTGTTTTTT
TRBJ1-5 | TRBV30 | . | TRBD1 | CAWSEGQPIFYSNQPQHF | TGTGCCTGGAGTGAGGGACAGCCGATCTTTTATAGCAATCAGCCCCAGCATTTT
TRBJ1-5 | TRBV25-1 | . | . | CASSESKGLNQPQHF | TGTGCCAGCAGTGAATCGAAGGGGTTGAATCAGCCCCAGCATTTT
TRBJ1-2 | TRBV6-4 | . | TRBD1 | CASSANMGTGYGYTF | TGTGCCAGCAGTGCCAACATGGGGACAGGCTATGGCTACACCTTC